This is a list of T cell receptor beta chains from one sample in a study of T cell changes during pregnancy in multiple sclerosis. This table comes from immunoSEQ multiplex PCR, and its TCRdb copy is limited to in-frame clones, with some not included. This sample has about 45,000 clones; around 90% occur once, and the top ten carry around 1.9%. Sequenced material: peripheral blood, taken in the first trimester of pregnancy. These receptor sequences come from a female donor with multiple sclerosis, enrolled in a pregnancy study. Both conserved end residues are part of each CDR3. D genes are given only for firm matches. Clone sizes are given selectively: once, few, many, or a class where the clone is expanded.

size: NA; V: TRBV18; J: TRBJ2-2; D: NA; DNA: TGTGCCAGCTCAGCGGCGAACACCGGGGAGCTGTTTTTT; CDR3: CASSAANTGELFF
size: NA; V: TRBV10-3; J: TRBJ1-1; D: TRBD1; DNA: TGTGCCTCCCAATGGGACAGGAAGAACACTGAAGCTTTCTTT; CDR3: CASQWDRKNTEAFF
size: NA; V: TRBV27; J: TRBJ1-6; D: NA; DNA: TGTGCCAGCAGTCTAGCGGGGCCCTCATATAATTCACCCCTCCACTTT; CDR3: CASSLAGPSYNSPLHF
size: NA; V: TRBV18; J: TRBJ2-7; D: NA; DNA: TGTGCCAGCTCCCCCGGGACCTACGAGCAGTACTTC; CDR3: CASSPGTYEQYF
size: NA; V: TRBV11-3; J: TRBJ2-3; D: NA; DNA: TGTGCCAGCAGCTTCAAACAACAGTCAGATACGCAGTATTTT; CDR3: CASSFKQQSDTQYF
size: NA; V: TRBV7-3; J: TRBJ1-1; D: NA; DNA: TGTGCCAGCAGCTTAAGTGCGGCCGGGAACACTGAAGCTTTCTTT; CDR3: CASSLSAAGNTEAFF
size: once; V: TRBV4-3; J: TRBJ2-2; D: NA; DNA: TGCGCCAGCAGCCCGGTCGGGAACGCGAACACCGGGGAGCTGTTTTTT; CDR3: CASSPVGNANTGELFF
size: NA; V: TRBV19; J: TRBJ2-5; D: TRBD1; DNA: TGTGCCAGTAGCCTACAGGGGGCAGAGACCCAGTACTTC; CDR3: CASSLQGAETQYF
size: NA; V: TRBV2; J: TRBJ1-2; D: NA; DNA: TGTGCCAGCAGTGACGAGGTCAACTATGGCTACACCTTC; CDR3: CASSDEVNYGYTF
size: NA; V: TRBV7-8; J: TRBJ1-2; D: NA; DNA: TGTGCCAGCACCCCGGGGGGGAACTATGGCTACACCTTC; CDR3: CASTPGGNYGYTF
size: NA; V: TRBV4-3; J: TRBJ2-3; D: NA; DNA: TGCGCCAGCAGCCAAGTTTACCAGGGCCCAGATACGCAGTATTTT; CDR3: CASSQVYQGPDTQYF
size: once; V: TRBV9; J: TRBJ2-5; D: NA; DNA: TGTGCCAGCAGCGTGGGGGCGTCGGAGACCCAGTACTTC; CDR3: CASSVGASETQYF
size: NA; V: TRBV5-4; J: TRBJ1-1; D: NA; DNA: TGTGCCAGCAGCTCCATCCAATACATGAACACTGAAGCTTTCTTT; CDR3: CASSSIQYMNTEAFF
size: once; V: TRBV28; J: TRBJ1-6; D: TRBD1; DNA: TGTGCCAGCGGTACAGGGGAGTCCTATAATTCACCCCTCCACTTT; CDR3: CASGTGESYNSPLHF
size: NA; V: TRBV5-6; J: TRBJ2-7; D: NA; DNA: TGTGCCAGCAGCTGGGGGCACGAGCAGTACTTC; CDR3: CASSWGHEQYF
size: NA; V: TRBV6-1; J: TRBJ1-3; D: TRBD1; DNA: TGTGCCAGCATACCGGGACAGGGAAACACCATATATTTT; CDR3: CASIPGQGNTIYF
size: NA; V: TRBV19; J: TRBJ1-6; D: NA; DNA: TGTGCCAGTAGTCGTGGGACACCGAGCTCCTATAATTCACCCCTCCACTTT; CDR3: CASSRGTPSSYNSPLHF
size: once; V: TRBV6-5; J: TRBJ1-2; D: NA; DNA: TGTGCCAGCAGTTCCCCATCAGGGAAGGGTTATGGCTACACCTTC; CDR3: CASSSPSGKGYGYTF
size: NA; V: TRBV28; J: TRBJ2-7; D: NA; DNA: TGTGCCAGCAGGCCCGGGACACCCTCCTACGAGCAGTACTTC; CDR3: CASRPGTPSYEQYF
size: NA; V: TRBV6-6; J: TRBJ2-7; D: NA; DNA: TGTGCCAGCAGTTACCTTGGATCCGGGGTGGGCTACGAGCAGTACTTC; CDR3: CASSYLGSGVGYEQYF
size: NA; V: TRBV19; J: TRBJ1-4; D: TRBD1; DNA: TGTGCCAGTAGTATCCGGGACAGAACTAATGAAAAACTGTTTTTT; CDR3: CASSIRDRTNEKLFF
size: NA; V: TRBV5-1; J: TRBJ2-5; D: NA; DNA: TGCGCCAGCAGCTTGGCCGGAGAGACCCAGTACTTC; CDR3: CASSLAGETQYF
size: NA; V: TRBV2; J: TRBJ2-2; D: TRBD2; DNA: TGTGCCAGCAGAATGACTAGCGGTGTTTCCGGGGAGCTGTTTTTT; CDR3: CASRMTSGVSGELFF